A selection of T cell receptor beta chains follows, all from one sample in a study of blood T cell repertoires in COVID-19. The method was immunoSEQ multiplex PCR; TCRdb's version includes in-frame clones alone and lacks a portion of them. The data contain about 320,000 clones, around nine tenths of them singletons. What was sequenced was PBMCs or T cells enriched from blood (not recorded which). These TCRs come from a man between 60 and 75 years old who had recovered from COVID-19. Both conserved end residues are part of each CDR3. A D gene is named only where the DNA matches it firmly. Size tells how often a clone was seen (once, few, many) or the class of an expanded clone, and some rows leave it out.

J gene: TRBJ2-1; D gene: TRBD2; V gene: TRBV7-8; clone size: .; CDR3 protein: CASSLKSGRKFF; CDR3 DNA: TGTGCCAGCAGCCTCAAAAGCGGGAGAAAGTTCTTC
J gene: TRBJ2-2; D gene: TRBD2; V gene: TRBV10-1; clone size: .; CDR3 protein: CASSHGLAGGKNTGELFF; CDR3 DNA: TGCGCCAGCAGCCACGGACTAGCGGGAGGAAAAAACACCGGGGAGCTGTTTTTT
J gene: TRBJ2-1; D gene: TRBD1; V gene: TRBV4-2; clone size: .; CDR3 protein: CASSQEGTGARYEQFF; CDR3 DNA: TGTGCCAGCAGCCAAGAAGGGACAGGAGCTCGGTATGAGCAGTTCTTC
J gene: TRBJ2-2; D gene: TRBD2; V gene: TRBV7-6; clone size: .; CDR3 protein: CASSGRSGDTGELFF; CDR3 DNA: TGTGCCAGCAGCGGACGTAGCGGGGATACCGGGGAGCTGTTTTTT
J gene: TRBJ2-3; D gene: .; V gene: TRBV13; clone size: .; CDR3 protein: CASSSLLADTQYF; CDR3 DNA: TGTGCCAGCAGCTCTCTCTTAGCAGATACGCAGTATTTT
J gene: TRBJ2-2; D gene: TRBD2; V gene: TRBV9; clone size: few; CDR3 protein: CASSGLARELFF; CDR3 DNA: TGTGCCAGCAGCGGACTAGCAAGGGAGCTGTTTTTT
J gene: TRBJ1-1; D gene: .; V gene: TRBV18; clone size: .; CDR3 protein: CASSPSQTRNTEAFF; CDR3 DNA: TGTGCCAGCTCACCATCGCAAACAAGAAACACTGAAGCTTTCTTT
J gene: TRBJ2-1; D gene: TRBD2; V gene: TRBV6-5; clone size: .; CDR3 protein: CASSFGLAGGGQFF; CDR3 DNA: TGTGCCAGCAGTTTCGGACTAGCGGGAGGCGGGCAGTTCTTC
J gene: TRBJ1-5; D gene: .; V gene: TRBV5-8; clone size: .; CDR3 protein: CASSGRGGSNQPQHF; CDR3 DNA: TGTGCCAGCAGCGGTAGGGGTGGTAGCAATCAGCCCCAGCATTTT
J gene: TRBJ1-4; D gene: TRBD1; V gene: TRBV7-9; clone size: .; CDR3 protein: CASSLRDRGDPTNEKLFF; CDR3 DNA: TGTGCCAGCAGCTTGAGGGACAGGGGGGACCCAACTAATGAAAAACTGTTTTTT
J gene: TRBJ2-1; D gene: TRBD2; V gene: TRBV2; clone size: .; CDR3 protein: CASTGLAGNEQFF; CDR3 DNA: TGTGCCAGCACGGGACTAGCGGGCAATGAGCAGTTCTTC
J gene: TRBJ2-3; D gene: TRBD2; V gene: TRBV19; clone size: .; CDR3 protein: CASSLAGGRGRTDTQYF; CDR3 DNA: TGTGCCAGTAGTTTGGCCGGCGGGAGAGGGAGAACAGATACGCAGTATTTT
J gene: TRBJ2-1; D gene: .; V gene: TRBV6-4; clone size: .; CDR3 protein: CASSDSGRGGYNEQFF; CDR3 DNA: TGTGCCAGCAGTGACTCAGGAAGGGGGGGCTACAATGAGCAGTTCTTC
J gene: TRBJ2-1; D gene: TRBD2; V gene: TRBV5-1; clone size: .; CDR3 protein: CASSQYTSGTGNEQFF; CDR3 DNA: TGCGCCAGCAGCCAATACACTAGCGGAACTGGGAATGAGCAGTTCTTC
J gene: TRBJ2-7; D gene: .; V gene: TRBV28; clone size: .; CDR3 protein: CASSLSAYEQYF; CDR3 DNA: TGTGCCAGCAGTTTATCAGCCTACGAGCAGTACTTC
J gene: TRBJ1-2; D gene: TRBD1; V gene: TRBV24-1; clone size: .; CDR3 protein: CATSDLQGTGRGYTF; CDR3 DNA: TGTGCCACCAGTGATTTGCAAGGGACAGGGCGAGGCTACACCTTC
J gene: TRBJ2-4; D gene: .; V gene: TRBV6-4; clone size: .; CDR3 protein: CASSERFVGAKNIQYF; CDR3 DNA: TGTGCCAGCAGTGAGCGCTTTGTCGGAGCCAAAAACATTCAGTACTTC
J gene: TRBJ1-1; D gene: TRBD1; V gene: TRBV15; clone size: .; CDR3 protein: CATSNPHLRGLGREDTEAFF; CDR3 DNA: TGTGCCACCAGCAACCCCCATCTCAGGGGGCTGGGGAGAGAGGACACTGAAGCTTTCTTT
J gene: TRBJ2-1; D gene: .; V gene: TRBV24-1; clone size: .; CDR3 protein: CATSEDSPGFTYNEQFF; CDR3 DNA: TGTGCCACCAGTGAGGATTCGCCGGGGTTCACCTACAATGAGCAGTTCTTC
J gene: TRBJ2-2; D gene: TRBD2; V gene: TRBV28; clone size: few; CDR3 protein: CASSSPRTSGANTGELFF; CDR3 DNA: TGTGCCAGCAGTTCCCCGAGGACTAGCGGAGCGAACACCGGGGAGCTGTTTTTT
J gene: TRBJ2-1; D gene: TRBD2; V gene: TRBV7-3; clone size: .; CDR3 protein: CASSLGTSGRVGQFF; CDR3 DNA: TGTGCCAGCAGCTTAGGTACTAGCGGGCGGGTTGGGCAGTTCTTC
J gene: TRBJ2-7; D gene: .; V gene: TRBV4-1; clone size: .; CDR3 protein: CASSQEWRPLYEQYF; CDR3 DNA: TGCGCCAGCAGCCAAGAGTGGCGGCCCTTATACGAGCAGTACTTC
J gene: TRBJ2-7; D gene: .; V gene: TRBV21-1; clone size: .; CDR3 protein: CASSKGRGSYEQYF; CDR3 DNA: TGTGCCAGCAGCAAAGGAAGGGGGTCCTACGAGCAGTACTTC
J gene: TRBJ2-1; D gene: TRBD2; V gene: TRBV19; clone size: .; CDR3 protein: CASSTPGLAGVGNEQFF; CDR3 DNA: TGTGCCAGTAGTACCCCGGGACTAGCGGGAGTCGGCAATGAGCAGTTCTTC
J gene: TRBJ2-1; D gene: .; V gene: TRBV24-1; clone size: .; CDR3 protein: CATSDLSGLTPNEQFF; CDR3 DNA: TGTGCCACCAGTGATTTATCTGGACTAACCCCCAATGAGCAGTTCTTC